The present T cell receptor (beta chain) was sequenced within a study of OX40 agonist ivuxolimab in advanced cancers. Study as a whole: Patients were given ivuxolimab, an antibody that agonizes OX40 (CD134). Patients undergoing dose escalation presented with hepatocellular carcinoma, melanoma, renal cell or head and neck cancer.

CDR1 and CDR2 (germline): MGHRA, YSYEKL. CDR3 length: 16 amino acids. Trimming at V came to 1 base and at J to 5 bases, leaving 10 bases not matched to a gene. Study results and caveats: More expanded clones were found, on average, in CD8+ than in CD4+ T cells. Clonal expansion by week 6 occurred in CD4+ and CD8+ blood T cells (at 0.1 to 3.0 mg/kg).

Produced via immunoSEQ multiplex PCR; TCRdb's table is partial and in-frame only. The sample records 12,000 or so clones, approximately 61% being singletons. Note on this clone: The antigen is not known.

The source material was CD4+ or CD8+ T cells sorted from blood, sampled in a trial of the OX40 agonist ivuxolimab. This sequence joins TRBV4-1 and TRBJ2-5; 7 positions agree with TRBD2. This receptor was identified in an adult with an advanced solid tumor such as melanoma, head and neck, liver or kidney cancer. The CDR3 here is CASSQGDGGGWETQYF. In DNA form, the CDR3 reads TGCGCCAGCAGCCAAGGGGATGGCGGGGGATGGGAGACCCAGTACTTC.